The 25 T cell receptor beta chains given below trace back to one sample, sequenced in a study of blood T cell repertoires in COVID-19. This table comes from immunoSEQ multiplex PCR, and its TCRdb copy is limited to in-frame clones, with some not included. The sample has some 220,000 clones; about 82% are singletons. The sequencing input was peripheral blood. The receptors derive from a woman aged 55-70 years with active or convalescent COVID-19.

This CDR3 reads CASSWGGPPDTQYF. The CDR3 nucleotides are TGTGCCAGCAGCTGGGGCGGACCTCCAGATACGCAGTATTTT. This sequence joins TRBV11-3 and TRBJ2-3, with D perhaps matching TRBD1 (5 bases). With 4 bases removed from V and 4 bases from J, the gap between germline ends came to 12 bases. CDR1 is SGHNT, CDR2 YENEEA, per germline. The CDR3 loop spans 14 amino acids.

The V call is TRBV7-6, the J call TRBJ1-2, with 11 positions matching TRBD1. Germline V gene data show CDR1 as SGHVS and CDR2 as FNYEAQ. CDR3 length: 15 amino acids. Trimming took 3 bases from V and 8 from J; bases not matched to a gene: 8. This chain's CDR3 is CASSFGTGGIKGYTF. The CDR3 DNA sequence: TGTGCCAGCAGCTTTGGGACAGGGGGTATTAAAGGCTACACCTTC. The whole variable domain, filled in from reference TRBV7-6 and TRBJ1-2, reads GAGVSQSPRYKVTKRGQDVALRCDPISGHVSLYWYRQALGQGPEFLTYFNYEAQQDKSGLPNDRFSAERPEGSISTLTIQRTEQRDSAMYRCASSFGTGGIKGYTFGSGTRLTVV.

This chain joins TRBV7-2 and TRBJ2-2, with 8 positions matching TRBD2. Germline CDR1 and CDR2: SGHTA and FQGNSA. V gave up 5 bases and J gave up 7 bases; unmatched junction bases: 15. The CDR3 contains 17 residues. The CDR3 nucleotides are TGTGCCAGCAGCGACAACGGAGCGGGAGAGCGGGTCGGGGAGCTGTTTTTT. Amino acid sequence: CASSDNGAGERVGELFF. The full variable domain, its missing parts supplied by reference TRBV7-2 and TRBJ2-2, is GAGVSQSPSNKVTEKGKDVELRCDPISGHTALYWYRQSLGQGLEFLIYFQGNSAPDKSGLPSDRFSAERTGGSVSTLTIQRTQQEDSAVYLCASSDNGAGERVGELFFGEGSRLTVL.

V is TRBV5-1 and J is TRBJ1-1; maybe TRBD1 (5 bases). The CDR3 is made up of 14 amino acids. Per germline, CDR1 SGHRS and CDR2 YFSETQ. V was clipped by 4 bases and J by 0 bases, with 10 bases between them. The CDR3 DNA follows: TGCGCCAGCAGCCGAACGACAGTGAACACTGAAGCTTTCTTT. It yields the protein CASSRTTVNTEAFF.

The V gene is TRBV28, the J gene TRBJ2-7; weak D call: TRBD2 (6 bases). The ends were cut back, 6 bases at V and 1 base at J, with 16 bases in the middle. This CDR3 comprises 15 residues. Germline-derived CDR1 and CDR2 are MDHEN and SYDVKM. In DNA form, the CDR3 reads TGTGCCAGCAGCCCCCGGGGGTCCACTTCCTACGAGCAGTACGTC. Protein sequence: CASSPRGSTSYEQYV.

The chain couples TRBV3-1 (or the pseudogene TRBV3-2) to TRBJ1-2; D is perhaps TRBD1 (5 bases). The CDR3 totals 12 residues. Trimming pared 10 bases from V and 6 bases from J, leaving 15 bases between. Germline V gene sequence: CDR1 LGHDT, CDR2 YNNKEL (reference sequence). The CDR3 nucleotides read TGTGCCACCTCCGGGGGAGTGGATGGCTACACCTTC. Its protein is CATSGGVDGYTF.

The V gene is TRBV21-1, the J gene TRBJ1-1; TRBD1 reflects the table's D call only, with no check against the DNA. TRBV21-1 has pseudogene status. The CDR3 sequence is 15 residues long. The CDR3 here is CASSKDRGLNTEAFF. CDR3 in DNA: TGTGCCAGCAGCAAAGACAGGGGTCTGAACACTGAAGCTTTCTTT.

The rearrangement uses TRBV6-6 and TRBJ1-5, with a tentative D call TRBD1 (5 bases). Trimming removed 6 bases from V and 3 bases from J, with 15 bases in between. Looked up from germline, CDR1 is MNHNY and CDR2 is SVGAGI (reference sequence). The CDR3 covers 15 residues. CDR3 coding DNA: TGTGCCAGCAGGGGGGAGGCAGGCCCCAATCAGCCCCAGCATTTT. Residues: CASRGEAGPNQPQHF.

This CDR3 is CASSQEVTGEQFF. The CDR3 nucleotides read TGTGCCAGCAGCCAAGAGGTTACCGGTGAGCAGTTCTTC. The chain couples TRBV4-2 to TRBJ2-1; D unresolved. The V and J ends lost 0 bases and 9 bases respectively, with 9 bases between them. Germline CDR1 reads LGHNA; CDR2 reads YNFKEQ. CDR3 length equals 13 residues.

This clone has just a few counts. This chain connects TRBV6-5 to TRBJ2-1; TRBD2 aligns across 12 bases. The V gene end was trimmed by 2 bases and the J gene end by 4 bases; junction bases not matched to a gene: 0. The CDR3 is 15 residues long. CDR1 is MNHEY and CDR2 is SVGAGI in the germline V gene. As DNA, the CDR3 is TGTGCCAGCAGTTACGGGACTAGCGGGTACAATGAGCAGTTCTTC. It translates to CASSYGTSGYNEQFF.

The CDR3 sequence is CAISESVGGNTEAFF. The CDR3 DNA reads TGTGCCATCAGTGAGTCTGTTGGCGGGAACACTGAAGCTTTCTTT. The chain is built from TRBV10-3 and TRBJ1-1; D call uncertain. Germline-derived CDR1 and CDR2 are ENHRY and SYGVKD. CDR3 length: 15 residues. V lost 0 bases and J 1 base, leaving 9 bases between the germline ends.

This clone occurred a few times. The chain is built from TRBV9 and TRBJ2-7; 8 positions match TRBD1. Germline CDR1 and CDR2: SGDLS and YYNGEE. The junction had 6 bases not matched to a gene; V was cut back by 4 bases and J by 0 bases. The CDR3 is made up of 15 amino acids. The CDR3 is CASSPGTGYSYEQYF. CDR3 in DNA: TGTGCCAGCAGCCCCGGGACAGGTTACTCCTACGAGCAGTACTTC.

This sequence joins TRBV5-1 and TRBJ2-1; tentative D call: TRBD2 (6 bases). V lost 2 bases and J lost 7, with 16 bases in between. The CDR3 extends over 15 amino acids. CDR1 and CDR2 from the germline V gene are SGHRS and YFSETQ. Written as DNA, the CDR3 is TGCGCCAGCAGCTTTCAGGGAGGCCCCGGGAATGAGCAGTTCTTC. It encodes CASSFQGGPGNEQFF.

The rearrangement links TRBV9 to TRBJ2-3; 8 nucleotides match TRBD2. Per the germline V gene, CDR1 is SGDLS and CDR2 is YYNGEE. The length of the CDR3 is 15 residues. Germline trimming cut 3 bases from V and 2 bases from J; bases unmatched to any gene: 5. The CDR3 region has the DNA TGTGCCAGCAGCGAACGGGGGGGAACCACAGATACGCAGTATTTT. Its translation is CASSERGGTTDTQYF.

This clone was seen ten or more times. At the DNA level, this CDR3 is encoded by other sequences in the same sample as well. This sequence joins TRBV6-2 or TRBV6-3 and TRBJ2-7; unclear D gene. The germline V and J ends were trimmed by 5 bases and 2 bases, with 4 bases remaining between them. The CDR3 is 11 amino acids. From germline, CDR1 is MNHEY and CDR2 SVGEGT. As DNA, the CDR3 is TGTGCCAGCAGTATCGCCTACGAGCAGTACTTC. It specifies CASSIAYEQYF.

CDR3 in amino acids: CASSQLLAANVLTF. In DNA form, the CDR3 reads TGTGCCAGCAGCCAACTTCTAGCGGCCAACGTCCTGACTTTC. The chain joins TRBV14 to TRBJ2-6, with TRBD2 as a possible D gene (5 bases). CDR1 is SGHDN, CDR2 FVKESK, per germline. The CDR3 sequence is 14 residues long. Trimming took off 2 bases at V and 6 bases at J, with 8 bases between the two ends.

The V gene is TRBV28, the J gene TRBJ2-5, with TRBD2 matching 7 bases. V lost 3 bases and J lost 4; bases outside the gene matches: 2. CDR3 length: 13 residues. Germline loops: CDR1 MDHEN, CDR2 SYDVKM. The CDR3 loop is CASSFPSGETQYF. The CDR3 coding sequence is TGTGCCAGCAGTTTCCCTAGCGGAGAGACCCAGTACTTC.

This chain uses TRBV20-1 with TRBJ1-1, with a tentative D call TRBD1 (6 bases). Germline CDR1 reads DFQATT; CDR2 reads SNEGSKA (reference sequence). Trimming pared 5 bases from V and 4 bases from J, leaving 8 bases between. The CDR3 loop spans 11 amino acids. The CDR3 DNA sequence: TGCAGTGCTTTCAGGGGCACTGAAGCTTTCTTT. Residues: CSAFRGTEAFF.

This clone turned up a few times. The J gene is TRBJ1-1, the V gene TRBV5-1; D gene uncertain. This CDR3 is built from 13 residues. The germline V gene has CDR1 SGHRS and CDR2 YFSETQ. Trimming took off 3 bases at V and 5 bases at J, with 11 bases between the two ends. CDR3 residues: CASSWGGGTEAFF. CDR3 bases: TGCGCCAGCAGCTGGGGTGGAGGAACTGAAGCTTTCTTT.

The chain carries TRBV19 and TRBJ1-2; 8 bases fit TRBD1. The CDR3 length is 14 residues. J lost 5 bases, V lost 1 base, and 3 bases had no gene match. Germline V gives CDR1 LNHDA, CDR2 SQIVND (reference sequence). The CDR3 bases are TGTGCCAGTAGTATAGTAACAGGGGGGTATGGCTACACCTTC. This encodes CASSIVTGGYGYTF.

The chain has TRBV5-1 and TRBJ2-3; the match to TRBD2 covers 12 bases. This CDR3 contains 14 residues. In germline, CDR1 is SGHRS, CDR2 YFSETQ. V gave up 8 bases and J gave up 6 bases; unmatched junction bases: 7. CDR3 residues: CASRTSGVLDTQYF. In DNA, the CDR3 is TGCGCCAGTCGGACTAGCGGGGTTCTGGATACGCAGTATTTT. Variable domain in full (rest from reference TRBV5-1 and TRBJ2-3): KAGVTQTPRYLIKTRGQQVTLSCSPISGHRSVSWYQQTPGQGLQFLFEYFSETQRNKGNFPGRFSGRQFSNSRSEMNVSTLELGDSALYLCASRTSGVLDTQYFGPGTRLTVL.

This sequence joins TRBV3-1 (or the pseudogene TRBV3-2) and TRBJ1-4; 9 bases agree with TRBD1. The J segment lost 6 bases and the V segment lost 4 bases, leaving 3 bases of the junction unmatched. Germline CDR1 reads LGHDT; CDR2 reads YNNKEL (reference sequence). The CDR3 extends over 14 amino acids. This chain's CDR3 is CASSPWDRDEKLFF. CDR3 nucleotide sequence: TGTGCCAGCAGCCCTTGGGACAGGGATGAAAAACTGTTTTTT.

CDR3 DNA: TGTGCCAGTAAGGACAGAGAAAAACTGTTTTTT. This codes for CASKDREKLFF. The genes are TRBV19 and TRBJ1-4; possibly TRBD1 for D (6 bases). The germline V gene has CDR1 LNHDA and CDR2 SQIVND (reference sequence). Trimming removed 7 bases from V and 8 bases from J, with 8 bases in between. CDR3 length: 11 residues.

The rearrangement uses TRBV7-2 and TRBJ2-1; TRBD2 aligns across 7 bases. V dropped 3 bases and J dropped 14; count of bases not matched to a gene: 10. The germline V gene encodes CDR1 SGHTA and CDR2 FQGNSA. This CDR3 spans 13 amino acids. CDR3 sequence: CASSFSSGSGEFF. The DNA of the CDR3 is TGTGCCAGCAGCTTCTCTAGCGGTTCGGGGGAGTTCTTC. Variable domain in full (rest from reference TRBV7-2 and TRBJ2-1): GAGVSQSPSNKVTEKGKDVELRCDPISGHTALYWYRQSLGQGLEFLIYFQGNSAPDKSGLPSDRFSAERTGGSVSTLTIQRTQQEDSAVYLCASSFSSGSGEFFGPGTRLTVL.

The V gene is TRBV5-6, the J gene TRBJ1-6; D may be TRBD1 (5 bases). Germline CDR1 SGHDT, CDR2 YYEEEE. The CDR3 contains 13 residues. The V end lost 3 bases, the J end lost 9 bases, and 10 bases lay between the germline ends. CDR3 DNA sequence: TGTGCCAGCAGCTCTCGGACATTTTCACCCCTCCACTTT. Encoded protein: CASSSRTFSPLHF.